The clone carrying this TCR beta chain was detected ten times or more. Its antigen remains unknown. This CDR3 has 16 amino acids. V was clipped by 0 bases and J by 0 bases, with 10 bases between them. Germline V gives CDR1 SGDLS, CDR2 YYNGEE. Attachment of unique molecular identifiers was made to individual cDNA molecules. TCRdb called the 5' RACE reads again in MiXCR, with one record for every CDR3 protein. In the table there are 30,000 to 40,000 distinct CDR3 sequences, around 4.6% of which are singletons. The entry originates in a study of early T cells in non-severe SARS-CoV-2 infection. Study results and limitations: Missing private and CD4 specificities, VDJdb matching favored anti-spike CD8 responses.

The sequence was obtained from an adult who was a healthcare worker with PCR-confirmed SARS-CoV-2 infection or an uninfected control (not recorded which). This chain joins TRBV9 and TRBJ2-1; D is ambiguous. What was sequenced was whole blood. The CDR3 coding sequence is TGTGCCAGCAGCGTAGGGCACTCGCGCTCCTACAATGAGCAGTTCTTC. This gives the protein CASSVGHSRSYNEQFF.